Below, one T cell receptor beta chain is given with its context. Its target is unknown. The germline gives CDR1 SNHLY, CDR2 FYNNEI. CDR3 length: 16 amino acids. J lost 3 bases, V lost 2 bases, and 6 bases had no gene match. General study findings and limits: The TCR gene usage of tumor memory CD4+ T cells clustered together with blood and lymph node memory CD4+ cells and with lymph node naive CD4+ cells. Greatest tumor Treg TCR overlap was with tumor naive CD4+ cells.

Full-length variable regions came from constant-region reverse primers plus semi-nested Nested Universal Primer A PCR. Each CDR3 protein is one row after TCRdb ran MiXCR on the 5' RACE reads. The sample includes tens of thousands of distinct CDR3 sequences, 28% seen only once; the top ten take roughly 2%. Naive CD4+ T cells were purified with Tregs depleted by CD25. The sequence derives from a female donor with breast cancer. The genes are TRBV2 and TRBJ2-5; 10 positions agree with TRBD2. The sample consisted of naive CD4+ T cells sorted from blood. Noted subset: naive CD4+ T cells, CD4+CD45RA+CD25-. CDR3 in DNA: TGTGCCAGCAGTGAACTAGCGGGAGTTAGGGAAGAGACCCAGTACTTC. Translating gives CASSELAGVREETQYF.